This TCR beta chain was documented in a study of Ad26.COV2.S vaccination and SARS-CoV-2 variants. Background on the study: Trial arm assignment for the donor was COV1001 Ad26.COV2.S.

TCRdb's copy holds only in-frame clones and misses some; the assay was immunoSEQ multiplex PCR. The sample carries over 400,000 clones, about nine tenths recorded once. This clone was seen just once. The antigen remains undetermined. Germline CDR1 MNHEY, CDR2 SMNVEV (reference sequence). This CDR3 region has 14 residues. Between the trimmed V and J ends, which lost 2 bases and 6 bases, there was a span of 14 bases. Study-level results: Placebo recipients and vaccine recipients were similar in non-spike TCR breadth.

The treatment was: roughly 20 received Ad26.COV2.S at low or high dose, single or two shots; about 5 received placebo; per-sample allocation not given. Day 63 following the first vaccine or placebo injection was when the samples were taken. The genes are TRBV27 and TRBJ2-7, with D uncertain. The sequence was collected from a person aged 18-65 years who received the Ad26.COV2.S COVID-19 vaccine or a placebo. The sample consisted of peripheral blood, taken in a trial of Ad26.COV2.S vaccine versus placebo. The CDR3 DNA follows: TGTGCCAGCAGTTTAACTGGCCCACGGCTCGAGCAGTACTTC. Amino acid sequence: CASSLTGPRLEQYF.